This TCR beta chain comes out of a study of CD8+ T cells in alopecia areata. The CDR3 is 15 amino acids. V lost 3 bases, J lost 2 bases, and 14 bases lay in between. Germline V gene sequence: CDR1 SGHNT, CDR2 YYREEE (reference sequence). At least ten counts were recorded for this clone. Its antigen is as yet unknown. Whole-study results and caveats: Across lesional scalp, and particularly alopecia totalis/universalis, clonality surpassed that of normal scalp.

RNA was extracted and reverse transcribed into cDNA as the sequencing template. The assay was immunoSEQ multiplex PCR, and TCRdb's table has in-frame clones only and misses some. This table holds fewer than 70,000 clones, 40% to 50% found once. Alopecia areata patients provided lesional scalp punch biopsies and peripheral blood, both collected for the study. This clonotype was obtained from a human donor with alopecia areata. The rearrangement uses TRBV5-4 and TRBJ2-5; D is tentatively TRBD1 or TRBD2 (5 bases each). Sequencing input: NKG2D-low CD8+ T cells sorted from blood. In DNA, the CDR3 is TGTGCCAGCAGCTCGAAAGGGACCGCTCAAGAGACCCAGTACTTC. This codes for CASSSKGTAQETQYF.